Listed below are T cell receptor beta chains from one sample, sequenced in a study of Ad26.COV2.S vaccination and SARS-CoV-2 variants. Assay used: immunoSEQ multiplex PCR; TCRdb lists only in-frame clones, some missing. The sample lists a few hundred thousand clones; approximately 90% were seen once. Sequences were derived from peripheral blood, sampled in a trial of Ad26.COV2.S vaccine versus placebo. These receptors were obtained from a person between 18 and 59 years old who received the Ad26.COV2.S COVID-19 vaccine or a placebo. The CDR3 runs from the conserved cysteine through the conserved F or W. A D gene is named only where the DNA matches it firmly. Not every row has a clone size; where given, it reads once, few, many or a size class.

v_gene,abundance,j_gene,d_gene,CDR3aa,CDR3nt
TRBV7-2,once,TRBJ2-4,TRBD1,CASSQGGQYKNIQYF,TGTGCCAGCAGCCAAGGGGGCCAATACAAAAACATTCAGTACTTC
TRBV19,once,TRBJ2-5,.,CASSPNPFGWSKETQYF,TGTGCCAGTAGTCCTAACCCTTTTGGGTGGTCCAAAGAGACCCAGTACTTC
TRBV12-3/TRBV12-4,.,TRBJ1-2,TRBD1,CASSWTGRDGYTF,TGTGCCAGCAGTTGGACAGGGAGGGATGGCTACACCTTC
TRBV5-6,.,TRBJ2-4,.,CASSLVGGAKNIQYF,TGTGCCAGCAGCTTGGTCGGCGGGGCCAAAAACATTCAGTACTTC
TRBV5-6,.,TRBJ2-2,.,CASSHKTASLWPGELFF,TGTGCCAGCAGCCATAAGACGGCCAGCCTTTGGCCCGGGGAGCTGTTTTTT
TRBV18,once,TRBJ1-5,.,CASSLTGGGNQPQHF,TGTGCCAGCTCACTCACGGGGGGGGGCAATCAGCCCCAGCATTTT
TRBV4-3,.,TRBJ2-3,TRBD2,CASSRGLAGGTDTQYF,TGCGCCAGCAGCCGCGGACTAGCGGGAGGGACAGATACGCAGTATTTT
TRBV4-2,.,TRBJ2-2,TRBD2,CASSQDELAKNTGELFF,TGTGCCAGCAGCCAAGATGAACTAGCGAAGAACACCGGGGAGCTGTTTTTT
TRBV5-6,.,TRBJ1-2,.,CASSLPYRGGYTF,TGTGCCAGCAGCTTGCCATACCGCGGAGGCTACACCTTC
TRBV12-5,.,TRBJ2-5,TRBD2,CASGSRVSGRAGETQYF,TGTGCTAGTGGTTCGAGGGTTAGCGGGAGGGCCGGGGAGACCCAGTACTTC
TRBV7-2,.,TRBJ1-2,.,CASSLNLGRSPNYGYTF,TGTGCCAGCAGCTTAAACCTCGGACGGAGTCCCAACTATGGCTACACCTTC
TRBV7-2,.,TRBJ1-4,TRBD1,CASSRDSEKLFF,TGTGCCAGCAGCCGGGACAGTGAAAAACTGTTTTTT
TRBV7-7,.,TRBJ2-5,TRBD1,CASSTGVGETQYF,TGTGCCAGCAGCACAGGGGTGGGAGAGACCCAGTACTTC
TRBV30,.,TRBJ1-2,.,CAWSLGINYGYTF,TGTGCCTGGAGTTTAGGAATCAACTATGGCTACACCTTC
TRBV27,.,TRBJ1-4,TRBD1,CASSNTGTGFRRANEKLFF,TGTGCCAGCAGTAACACCGGGACAGGGTTCCGCCGGGCTAATGAAAAACTGTTTTTT
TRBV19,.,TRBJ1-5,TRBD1,CASSIRTGDSNQPQHF,TGTGCCAGTAGTATAAGGACAGGGGATAGCAATCAGCCCCAGCATTTT
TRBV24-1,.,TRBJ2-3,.,CATSGDRGTDTQYF,TGTGCCACCAGTGGCGACAGAGGCACAGATACGCAGTATTTT
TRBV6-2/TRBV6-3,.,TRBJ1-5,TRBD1,CASSSQTGGSNQPQHF,TGTGCCAGCAGTTCCCAGACAGGGGGGAGCAATCAGCCCCAGCATTTT
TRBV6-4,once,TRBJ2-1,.,CASSETILGEQFF,TGTGCCAGCAGTGAAACCATTCTGGGTGAGCAGTTCTTC
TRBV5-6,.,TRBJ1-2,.,CASSLAGGSGYGYTF,TGTGCCAGCAGCTTGGCTGGGGGCAGCGGCTATGGCTACACCTTC
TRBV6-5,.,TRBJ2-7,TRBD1,CASASGTGVYEQYF,TGTGCCAGCGCCTCCGGGACAGGGGTTTACGAGCAGTACTTC
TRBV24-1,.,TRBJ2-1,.,CATSERTEQFF,TGTGCCACCAGTGAGCGGACAGAGCAGTTCTTC
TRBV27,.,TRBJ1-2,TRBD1,CASSLLGTGGGGYTF,TGTGCCAGCAGTTTATTGGGGACAGGGGGCGGTGGCTACACCTTC
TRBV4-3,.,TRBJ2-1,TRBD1,CASSRGHRGMYNEQFF,TGCGCCAGCAGCCGAGGGCACAGGGGAATGTACAATGAGCAGTTCTTC
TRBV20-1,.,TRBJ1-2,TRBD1,CSASKPGGSDYGYTF,TGCAGTGCTAGTAAGCCAGGGGGATCAGACTATGGCTACACCTTC
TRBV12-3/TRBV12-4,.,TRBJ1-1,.,CASSLIMVDEAFF,TGTGCCAGCAGTTTAATTATGGTGGATGAAGCTTTCTTT
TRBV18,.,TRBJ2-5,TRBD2,CASSPGTSGRIKGETQYF,TGTGCCAGCTCACCCGGGACTAGCGGGAGGATCAAGGGAGAGACCCAGTACTTC
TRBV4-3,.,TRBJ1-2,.,CASSQGRVSPIDLTYGYTF,TGCGCCAGCAGCCAAGGACGGGTCAGTCCCATAGATCTTACTTATGGCTACACCTTC
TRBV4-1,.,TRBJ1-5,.,CASSQLEGGGNQPQHF,TGCGCCAGCAGCCAACTAGAGGGCGGGGGCAATCAGCCCCAGCATTTT
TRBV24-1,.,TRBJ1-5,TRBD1,CATAPSQGAGNQPQHF,TGTGCCACCGCCCCCTCACAGGGGGCCGGCAATCAGCCCCAGCATTTT
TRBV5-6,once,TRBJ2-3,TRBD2,CASKASGRPGQYF,TGTGCCAGCAAGGCTAGCGGGAGGCCGGGGCAGTATTTT
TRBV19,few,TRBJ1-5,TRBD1,CASSPETGTGKPQHF,TGTGCCAGTAGTCCGGAGACAGGGACGGGCAAGCCCCAGCATTTT
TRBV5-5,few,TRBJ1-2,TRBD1,CASSLTPTGTGRDGYTF,TGTGCCAGCAGCCTAACACCGACCGGGACAGGGCGTGATGGCTACACCTTC
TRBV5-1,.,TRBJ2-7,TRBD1,CASSWDSSYGQYF,TGCGCCAGCAGCTGGGACAGCTCCTACGGGCAGTACTTC
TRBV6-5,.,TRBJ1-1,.,CASTRDGLANTEAFF,TGTGCCAGCACCCGGGACGGACTAGCTAACACTGAAGCTTTCTTT
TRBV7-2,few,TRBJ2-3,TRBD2,CASSFAGGRADTQYF,TGTGCCAGCAGCTTTGCGGGAGGGAGGGCAGATACGCAGTATTTT
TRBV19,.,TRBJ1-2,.,CASSEGKGYTF,TGTGCCAGTAGCGAGGGGAAAGGCTACACCTTC
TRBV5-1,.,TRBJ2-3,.,CASSLMGSTDTQYF,TGCGCCAGCAGCTTGATGGGGAGCACAGATACGCAGTATTTT
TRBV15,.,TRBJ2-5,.,CATSPRLRDQETQYF,TGTGCCACCAGCCCGCGGTTGAGGGACCAAGAGACCCAGTACTTC
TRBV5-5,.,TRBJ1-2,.,CASSSRGGGYGYTF,TGTGCCAGCAGCTCCAGGGGAGGTGGCTATGGCTACACCTTC
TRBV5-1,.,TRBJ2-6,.,CASSLQGRVSGANVLTF,TGCGCCAGCAGCTTGCAGGGTAGGGTGTCAGGGGCCAACGTCCTGACTTTC
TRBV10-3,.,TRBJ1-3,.,CASGTRDSGNTIYF,TGTGCCAGCGGAACTAGGGACTCTGGAAACACCATATATTTT
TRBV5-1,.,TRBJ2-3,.,CASSLSPVSTDTQYF,TGCGCCAGCAGCTTGTCCCCAGTCTCCACAGATACGCAGTATTTT
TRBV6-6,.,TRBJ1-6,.,CASILEDGFGSPLHF,.
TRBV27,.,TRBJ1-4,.,CASSPLGVGEKLFF,TGTGCCAGCAGTCCCCTCGGTGTTGGTGAAAAACTGTTTTTT
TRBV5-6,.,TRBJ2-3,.,CASSAGRGTDTQYF,TGTGCCAGCAGCGCAGGGCGGGGCACAGATACGCAGTATTTT
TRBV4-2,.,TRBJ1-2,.,CASSQGAGSNYGYTF,TGTGCCAGCAGCCAAGGGGCGGGAAGTAACTATGGCTACACCTTC
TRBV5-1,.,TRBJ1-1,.,CASSLLYGEWGEAFF,TGCGCCAGCAGCCTCCTTTATGGGGAATGGGGTGAAGCTTTCTTT
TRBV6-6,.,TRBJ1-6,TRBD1,CASSRQGTSYNSPLHF,TGTGCCAGCAGTAGACAGGGGACCTCCTATAATTCACCCCTCCACTTT
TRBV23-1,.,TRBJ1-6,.,CASSQPGTRRSFNSPLHF,TGCGCCAGCAGTCAGCCCGGGACCCGGAGGAGTTTTAATTCACCCCTCCACTTT
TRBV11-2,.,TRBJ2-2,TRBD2,CASSSAGVGTGELFF,TGTGCCAGCAGCTCAGCGGGGGTGGGCACCGGGGAGCTGTTTTTT
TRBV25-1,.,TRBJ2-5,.,CASSETGPGGTQYF,TGTGCCAGCAGTGAAACGGGTCCCGGGGGGACCCAGTACTTC
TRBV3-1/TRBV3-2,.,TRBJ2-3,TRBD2,CASMEAGVIDTQYF,TGTGCCAGCATGGAGGCGGGGGTTATAGATACGCAGTATTTT
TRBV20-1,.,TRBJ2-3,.,CSARRGDTQYF,TGCAGTGCTAGACGTGGAGATACGCAGTATTTT
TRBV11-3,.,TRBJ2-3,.,CASSNSITDTQYF,TGTGCCAGCAGTAACAGTATTACAGATACGCAGTATTTT